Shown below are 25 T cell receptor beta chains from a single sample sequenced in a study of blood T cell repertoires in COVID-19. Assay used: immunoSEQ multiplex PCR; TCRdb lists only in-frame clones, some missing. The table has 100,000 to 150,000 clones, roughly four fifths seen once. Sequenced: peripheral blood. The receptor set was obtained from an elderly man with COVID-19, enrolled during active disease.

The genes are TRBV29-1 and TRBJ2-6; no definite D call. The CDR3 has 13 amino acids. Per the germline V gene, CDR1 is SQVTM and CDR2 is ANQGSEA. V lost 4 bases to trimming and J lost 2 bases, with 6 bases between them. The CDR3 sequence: CSVAYTGANVLTF. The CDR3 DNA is TGCAGCGTTGCGTACACTGGGGCCAACGTCCTGACTTTC.

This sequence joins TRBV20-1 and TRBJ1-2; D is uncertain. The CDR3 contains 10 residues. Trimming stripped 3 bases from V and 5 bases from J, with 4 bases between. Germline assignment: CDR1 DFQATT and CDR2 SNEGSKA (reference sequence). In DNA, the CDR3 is TGCAGTGCTAGTGCATATGGCTACACCTTC. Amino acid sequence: CSASAYGYTF.

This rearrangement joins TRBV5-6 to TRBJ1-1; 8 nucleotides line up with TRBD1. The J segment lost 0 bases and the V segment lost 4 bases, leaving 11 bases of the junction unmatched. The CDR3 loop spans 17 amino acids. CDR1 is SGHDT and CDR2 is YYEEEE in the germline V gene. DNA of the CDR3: TGTGCCAGCAGCCTACACAGGGGGAGTGGGATGAACACTGAAGCTTTCTTT. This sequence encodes CASSLHRGSGMNTEAFF. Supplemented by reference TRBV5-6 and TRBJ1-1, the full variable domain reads DAGVTQSPTHLIKTRGQQVTLRCSPKSGHDTVSWYQQALGQGPQFIFQYYEEEERQRGNFPDRFSGHQFPNYSSELNVNALLLGDSALYLCASSLHRGSGMNTEAFFGQGTRLTVV.

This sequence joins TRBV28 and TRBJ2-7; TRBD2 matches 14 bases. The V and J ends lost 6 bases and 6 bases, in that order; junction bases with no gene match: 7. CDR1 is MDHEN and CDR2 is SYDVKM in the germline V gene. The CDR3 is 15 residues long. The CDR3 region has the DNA TGTGCCAGCAGCCCGGGACTAGCGGGAGCGGGCGAGCAGTACTTC. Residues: CASSPGLAGAGEQYF.

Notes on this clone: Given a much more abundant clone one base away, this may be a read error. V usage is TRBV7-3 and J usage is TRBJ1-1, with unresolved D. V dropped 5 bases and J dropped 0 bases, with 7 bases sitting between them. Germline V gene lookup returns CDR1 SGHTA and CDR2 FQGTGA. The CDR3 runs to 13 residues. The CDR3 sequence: CASSLQMNTEAFF. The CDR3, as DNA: TGTGCCAGCAGCCTCCAGATGAACACTGAAGCTTTCTTT.

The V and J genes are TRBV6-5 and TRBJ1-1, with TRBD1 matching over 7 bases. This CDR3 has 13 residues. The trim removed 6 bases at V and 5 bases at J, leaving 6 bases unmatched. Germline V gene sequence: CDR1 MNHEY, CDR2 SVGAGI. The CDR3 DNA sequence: TGTGCCAGCAGCTGGGGACAGAGGACTGAAGCTTTCTTT. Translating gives CASSWGQRTEAFF.

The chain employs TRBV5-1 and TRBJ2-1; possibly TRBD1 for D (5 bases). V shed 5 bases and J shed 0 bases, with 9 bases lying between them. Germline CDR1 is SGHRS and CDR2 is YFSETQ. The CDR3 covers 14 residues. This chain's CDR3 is CASSRQYSYNEQFF. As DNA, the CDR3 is TGCGCCAGCAGTCGACAGTACTCCTACAATGAGCAGTTCTTC.

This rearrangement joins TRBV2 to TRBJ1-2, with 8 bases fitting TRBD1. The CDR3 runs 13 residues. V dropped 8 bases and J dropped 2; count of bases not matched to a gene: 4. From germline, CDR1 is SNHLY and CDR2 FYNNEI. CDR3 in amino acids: CASVRTGNYGYTF. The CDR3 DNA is TGTGCCAGCGTGCGGACAGGGAACTATGGCTACACCTTC.

The CDR3 region has the DNA TGTGCCAGCTCACTTGCACGGGACAGACCCTCCTACGAGCAGTACTTC. This sequence encodes CASSLARDRPSYEQYF. The chain couples TRBV18 to TRBJ2-7, with 7 positions matching TRBD1. V was clipped by 4 bases and J by 0 bases; unmatched bases: 9. The CDR3 sequence is 16 residues long. The germline CDR1 and CDR2 sequences are KGHSH and LQKENI.

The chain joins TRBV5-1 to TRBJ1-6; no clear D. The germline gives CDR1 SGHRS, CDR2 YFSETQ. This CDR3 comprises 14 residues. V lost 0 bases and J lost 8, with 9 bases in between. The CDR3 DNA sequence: TGCGCCAGCAGCTTGGGTGTTCGGGATTCACCCCTCCACTTT. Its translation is CASSLGVRDSPLHF.

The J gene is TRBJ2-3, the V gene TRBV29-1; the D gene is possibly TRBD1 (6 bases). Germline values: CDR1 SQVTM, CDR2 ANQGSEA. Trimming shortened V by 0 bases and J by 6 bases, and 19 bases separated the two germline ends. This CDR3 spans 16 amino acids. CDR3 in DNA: TGCAGCGTTGAAGATCCCGGACAGTACTTTAGTGATACGCAGTATTTT. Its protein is CSVEDPGQYFSDTQYF.

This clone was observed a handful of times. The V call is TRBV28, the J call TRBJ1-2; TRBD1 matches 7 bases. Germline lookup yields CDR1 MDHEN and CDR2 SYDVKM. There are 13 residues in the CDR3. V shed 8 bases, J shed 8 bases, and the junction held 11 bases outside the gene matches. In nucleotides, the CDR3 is TGTGCCAGCGTCCAAGACAGGGAAAGAGGCTACACCTTC. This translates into CASVQDRERGYTF.

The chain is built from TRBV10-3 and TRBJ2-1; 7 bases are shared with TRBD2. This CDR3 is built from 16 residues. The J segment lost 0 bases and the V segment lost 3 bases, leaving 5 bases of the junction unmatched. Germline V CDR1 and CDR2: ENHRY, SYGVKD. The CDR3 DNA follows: TGTGCCATCAGTGACCCTAGCGGCCTCTCCTACAATGAGCAGTTCTTC. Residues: CAISDPSGLSYNEQFF.

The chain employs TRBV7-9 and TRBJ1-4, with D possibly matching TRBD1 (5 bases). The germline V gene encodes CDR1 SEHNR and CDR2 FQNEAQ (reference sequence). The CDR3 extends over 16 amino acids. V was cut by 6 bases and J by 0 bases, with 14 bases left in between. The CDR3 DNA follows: TGTGCCAGCAGTGGAGGGGCCTACGCAACTAATGAAAAACTGTTTTTT. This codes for CASSGGAYATNEKLFF.

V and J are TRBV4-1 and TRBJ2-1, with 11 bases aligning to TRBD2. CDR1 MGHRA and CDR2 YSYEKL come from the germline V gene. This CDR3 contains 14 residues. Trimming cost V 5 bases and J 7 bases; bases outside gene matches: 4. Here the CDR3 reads CASSVGTSGNEQFF. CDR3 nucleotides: TGCGCCAGCAGCGTCGGGACTAGCGGTAATGAGCAGTTCTTC.

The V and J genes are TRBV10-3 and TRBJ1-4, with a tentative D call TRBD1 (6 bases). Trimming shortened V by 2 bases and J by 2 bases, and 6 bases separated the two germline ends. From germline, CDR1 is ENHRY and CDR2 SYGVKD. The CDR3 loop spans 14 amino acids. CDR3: CAISETGTNEKLFF. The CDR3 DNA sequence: TGTGCCATCAGTGAGACAGGGACTAATGAAAAACTGTTTTTT.

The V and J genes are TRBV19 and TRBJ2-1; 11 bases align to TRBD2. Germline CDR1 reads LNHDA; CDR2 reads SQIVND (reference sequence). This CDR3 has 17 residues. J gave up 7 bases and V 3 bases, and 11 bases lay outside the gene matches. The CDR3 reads CASSMAGTSGEANEQFF. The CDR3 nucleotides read TGTGCCAGTAGTATGGCCGGGACTAGCGGAGAGGCGAATGAGCAGTTCTTC.

CDR3 DNA: TGTGCCAGCAGTTTAGAGGCGGAGAGAGAAGCTTTCTTT. Translating gives CASSLEAEREAFF. The chain couples TRBV27 to TRBJ1-1; no clear D gene. V was shortened by 2 bases and J by 8 bases, with 12 bases between the two germline ends. The germline V gene has CDR1 MNHEY and CDR2 SMNVEV (reference sequence). This CDR3 has 13 residues.

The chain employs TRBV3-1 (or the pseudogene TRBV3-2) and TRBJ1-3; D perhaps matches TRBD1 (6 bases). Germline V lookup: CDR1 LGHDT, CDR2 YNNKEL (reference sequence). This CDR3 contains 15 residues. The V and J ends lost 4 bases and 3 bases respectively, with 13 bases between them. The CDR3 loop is CASSLGGLGGNTIYF. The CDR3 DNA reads TGTGCCAGCAGCCTCGGGGGGCTCGGTGGAAACACCATATATTTT.

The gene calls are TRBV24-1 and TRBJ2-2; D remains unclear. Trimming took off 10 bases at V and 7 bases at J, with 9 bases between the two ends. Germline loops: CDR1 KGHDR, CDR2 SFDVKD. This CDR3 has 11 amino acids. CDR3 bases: TGTGCCACTCGGTACGGCGGGGAGCTGTTTTTT. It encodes CATRYGGELFF.

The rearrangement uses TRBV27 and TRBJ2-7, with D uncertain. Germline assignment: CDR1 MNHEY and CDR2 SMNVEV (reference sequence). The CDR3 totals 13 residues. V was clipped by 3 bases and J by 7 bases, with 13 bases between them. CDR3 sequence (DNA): TGTGCCAGCAGTTTTAGAACAGTTGGGGAGCAGTACTTC. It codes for CASSFRTVGEQYF.

CDR3 coding DNA: TGTGCCAGCAGCTTGACAGGGGGCTCTGGCTACACCTTC. Residues: CASSLTGGSGYTF. The V gene is TRBV5-5, the J gene TRBJ1-2; 9 nucleotides match TRBD1. This CDR3 is 13 amino acids long. The germline CDR1 and CDR2 sequences are SGHKS and YYEKEE (reference sequence). V shed 1 base, J shed 7 bases, and the junction held 2 bases outside the gene matches.

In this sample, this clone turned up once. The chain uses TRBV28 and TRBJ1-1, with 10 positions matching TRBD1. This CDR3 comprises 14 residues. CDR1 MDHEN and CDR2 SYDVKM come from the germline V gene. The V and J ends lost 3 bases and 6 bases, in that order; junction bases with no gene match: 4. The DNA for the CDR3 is TGTGCCAGCAGTTTTAGGGACAGGGGTCCTGAAGCTTTCTTT. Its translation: CASSFRDRGPEAFF.

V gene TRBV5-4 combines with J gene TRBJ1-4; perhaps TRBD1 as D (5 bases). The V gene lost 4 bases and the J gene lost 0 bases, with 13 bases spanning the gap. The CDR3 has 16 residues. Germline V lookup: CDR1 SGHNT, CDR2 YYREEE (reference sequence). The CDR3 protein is CASSPTGTATNEKLFF. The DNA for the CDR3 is TGTGCCAGCAGCCCAACCGGGACTGCAACTAATGAAAAACTGTTTTTT.

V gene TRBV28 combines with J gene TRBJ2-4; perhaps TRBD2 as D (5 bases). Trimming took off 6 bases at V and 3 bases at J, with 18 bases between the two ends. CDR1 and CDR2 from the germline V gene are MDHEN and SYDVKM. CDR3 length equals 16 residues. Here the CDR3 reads CASSRPPGDRKNIQYF. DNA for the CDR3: TGTGCCAGCAGCCGACCCCCCGGGGATCGCAAAAACATTCAGTACTTC.